A selection of T cell receptor beta chains follows, all from one sample in a study of control samples from healthy donors and cancer patients. Repertoires were generated with immunoSEQ multiplex PCR, while TCRdb's copy carries only in-frame clones and drops some. This repertoire shows roughly 63,000 clones, approximately 92% found once; its top ten account for less than 2%. Sequenced: PBMCs. Every receptor here comes from a man aged 40-49 years with colorectal cancer. The CDR3 runs from the conserved cysteine through the conserved F or W. D genes are given only for firm matches. Size values are once, few and many counts, or a class for expanded clones, and some rows have none.

V: TRBV6-5
D: TRBD1
J: TRBJ1-1
size: .
DNA: TGTGCCAGCAGTTTCCGGGACAGGGTAAACACTGAAGCTTTCTTT
CDR3: CASSFRDRVNTEAFF

V: TRBV29-1
D: TRBD1
J: TRBJ2-7
size: .
DNA: TGCAGCGCCCGACAGGGTGGCTACGAGCAGTACTTC
CDR3: CSARQGGYEQYF

V: TRBV19
D: TRBD1
J: TRBJ2-7
size: .
DNA: TGTGCCAGTAGCCCCTGGGACAGATACGAGCAGTACTTC
CDR3: CASSPWDRYEQYF

V: TRBV24-1
D: .
J: TRBJ1-2
size: .
DNA: TGTGCCACCAGTGATCCGATCTCTTATGGCTACACCTTC
CDR3: CATSDPISYGYTF

V: TRBV6-5
D: .
J: TRBJ1-2
size: .
DNA: TGTGCCAGCAGCGCCGGGACAATGATATATGGCTACACCTTC
CDR3: CASSAGTMIYGYTF

V: TRBV11-3
D: TRBD2
J: TRBJ2-1
size: few
DNA: TGTGCCAGCAGCTCCCCAAGCGGGGGCCCCTCCAATGAGCAGTTCTTC
CDR3: CASSSPSGGPSNEQFF

V: TRBV3-1/TRBV3-2
D: .
J: TRBJ2-7
size: .
DNA: TGTGCCAGCAGCCAAGGAAACAGGCTCGGCGAGCAGTACTTC
CDR3: CASSQGNRLGEQYF

V: TRBV6-5
D: .
J: TRBJ1-1
size: .
DNA: TGTGCCAGCAGTTATTCGGACAGAATGAACACTGAAGCTTTCTTT
CDR3: CASSYSDRMNTEAFF

V: TRBV19
D: .
J: TRBJ2-1
size: .
DNA: TGTGCCAGTAGTATATCGGGCGGGGGCCTCTACAATGAGCAGTTCTTC
CDR3: CASSISGGGLYNEQFF

V: TRBV18
D: .
J: TRBJ1-3
size: .
DNA: TGTGCCAGCTCACTAGAAGGCAGGGCCAACACCATATATTTT
CDR3: CASSLEGRANTIYF

V: TRBV7-8
D: TRBD1
J: TRBJ2-7
size: .
DNA: TGTGCCAGCAGCTTAGAGGGCAGGGGGTTAGTTTACGAGCAGTACTTC
CDR3: CASSLEGRGLVYEQYF

V: TRBV4-1
D: .
J: TRBJ2-3
size: .
DNA: TGCGCCAGCAGCCAAGACCCGGGGGCTAGCGGAGATACGCAGTATTTT
CDR3: CASSQDPGASGDTQYF

V: TRBV3-1/TRBV3-2
D: .
J: TRBJ2-7
size: .
DNA: TGTGCCAGCAGTCACCTAGGGCAGGGTGGCGAGCAGTACTTC
CDR3: CASSHLGQGGEQYF

V: TRBV7-9
D: TRBD1
J: TRBJ2-5
size: .
DNA: TGTGCCAGCAGCTTAGGGAGGACAGGGGGCCAAGAGACCCAGTACTTC
CDR3: CASSLGRTGGQETQYF

V: TRBV30
D: .
J: TRBJ1-4
size: .
DNA: TGTGCCTGGAGCCAGGGACGGCACATGGAAAAACTGTTTTTT
CDR3: CAWSQGRHMEKLFF

V: TRBV9
D: .
J: TRBJ2-1
size: .
DNA: TGTGCCAGCAGTAAATACAGGGACAATGAGCAGTTCTTC
CDR3: CASSKYRDNEQFF

V: TRBV3-1/TRBV3-2
D: .
J: TRBJ1-2
size: .
DNA: TGTGCCAGCAGCCAAGGAAGCGGTACCCGAGGCTACACCTTC
CDR3: CASSQGSGTRGYTF

V: TRBV14
D: .
J: TRBJ2-6
size: .
DNA: TGTGCCAGCAGCCTCCGGAGCTACCCTGGGGCCAACGTCCTGACTTTC
CDR3: CASSLRSYPGANVLTF

V: TRBV12-3/TRBV12-4
D: .
J: TRBJ2-2
size: .
DNA: TGTGCCAGCAGCCCCGCGGGCCCCGGGGAGCTGTTTTTT
CDR3: CASSPAGPGELFF

V: TRBV5-1
D: .
J: TRBJ1-2
size: .
DNA: TGCGCCAGCGCGAACAGACAATATGGCTACACCTTC
CDR3: CASANRQYGYTF

V: TRBV5-1
D: TRBD1
J: TRBJ1-4
size: .
DNA: TGCGCCAGCAACCACGGGACAGGGCATGAAAAACTGTTTTTT
CDR3: CASNHGTGHEKLFF

V: TRBV28
D: TRBD1
J: TRBJ1-3
size: once
DNA: TGTGCCAGCAGTCCGACAGGGGACCCTGGAAACACCATATATTTT
CDR3: CASSPTGDPGNTIYF

V: TRBV21-1
D: .
J: TRBJ1-1
size: .
DNA: TGTGCCAGCAGTTTAGAGGTACACACTGAAGCTTTCTTT
CDR3: CASSLEVHTEAFF

V: TRBV2
D: .
J: TRBJ1-3
size: .
DNA: TGTGCCAGCAGTGCAGGGGCTAGCGGAAACACCATATATTTT
CDR3: CASSAGASGNTIYF

V: TRBV3-1/TRBV3-2
D: .
J: TRBJ1-5
size: .
DNA: TGTGCCAGCAGCCAAGCGGGGGTGAGTCAGCCCCAGCATTTT
CDR3: CASSQAGVSQPQHF

V: TRBV5-1
D: .
J: TRBJ1-4
size: .
DNA: TGCGCCAGCAGCTCTCGGACAGCAGAAAAACTGTTTTTT
CDR3: CASSSRTAEKLFF

V: TRBV5-1
D: TRBD1
J: TRBJ1-1
size: .
DNA: TGCGCCAGCAGCCCGACAGGGACGCCTGAAGCTTTCTTT
CDR3: CASSPTGTPEAFF

V: TRBV9
D: .
J: TRBJ2-2
size: .
DNA: TGTGCCAGCAGCGTCTGGAGGACCGGGGAGCTGTTTTTT
CDR3: CASSVWRTGELFF